The sequence of this TCR beta chain was determined in a study of regulatory T cells in long-lasting Graves disease. Study-level points and caveats: Whereas 966 public clonotypes were shared by new patients, persistent patients shared more, at 2,500 to 3,000. Persistent disease was associated with favored TRBV28 usage and with favored use of TRBJ1-2 and TRBJ2-5.

Regarding time point: persistent/refractory GD, antithyroid drugs over 5 years with positive TRAb. RNA isolated from PBMCs was used to make the TCR library. By American Thyroid Association guidelines, Graves' disease was diagnosed in the cohort. Germline CDR1 reads KGHSH; CDR2 reads LQKENI. CDR3 size: 16 residues. The V end was cut by 2 bases, the J end by 4 bases, with 17 bases between. iRepertoire HTBI primers and Arm-PCR of CDR3 regions built TCR beta libraries. TCRdb reprocessed the multiplex PCR reads with MiXCR, giving one entry per CDR3 protein. The sample records about 430,000 distinct CDR3 sequences, roughly 21% being singletons. This clonotype turned up a few times. The antigen is unknown.

This clonotype was obtained from a female donor with Graves disease. V is TRBV18 and J is TRBJ1-2; a possible D gene is TRBD1 (6 bases). The sequences come from peripheral blood mononuclear cells (PBMCs), collected when the disease was refractory, from a patient treated with antithyroid drugs. The CDR3 here is CASSPVQGPDLYGYTF. CDR3 DNA sequence: TGTGCCAGCTCACCAGTACAGGGTCCTGACCTCTATGGCTACACCTTC.